The T cell receptor beta chain under discussion was sequenced for a study of OX40 agonist ivuxolimab in advanced cancers. Findings of the study overall: Compared with CD4+, CD8+ T cells on average had more expanded clones.

The V end was cut by 0 bases, the J end by 0 bases, with 9 bases between. The germline gives CDR1 MGHRA, CDR2 YSYEKL. The CDR3 covers 15 residues. Sequencing used immunoSEQ multiplex PCR; TCRdb keeps in-frame clones, though not all of them. The sample contains some 64,000 clones, roughly nine tenths of which appear only once. As concerns this clone: What it binds is unknown.

V gene TRBV4-1 combines with J gene TRBJ2-7, with a possible D match to TRBD2 (5 bases). Sequencing used CD4+ or CD8+ T cells sorted from blood, obtained in a trial of the OX40 agonist ivuxolimab. The sequence was collected from an adult with an advanced solid tumor such as melanoma, head and neck, liver or kidney cancer. The CDR3 DNA follows: TGCGCCAGCAGCCAAGAGACCCGGGACTCCTACGAGCAGTACTTC. This codes for CASSQETRDSYEQYF.